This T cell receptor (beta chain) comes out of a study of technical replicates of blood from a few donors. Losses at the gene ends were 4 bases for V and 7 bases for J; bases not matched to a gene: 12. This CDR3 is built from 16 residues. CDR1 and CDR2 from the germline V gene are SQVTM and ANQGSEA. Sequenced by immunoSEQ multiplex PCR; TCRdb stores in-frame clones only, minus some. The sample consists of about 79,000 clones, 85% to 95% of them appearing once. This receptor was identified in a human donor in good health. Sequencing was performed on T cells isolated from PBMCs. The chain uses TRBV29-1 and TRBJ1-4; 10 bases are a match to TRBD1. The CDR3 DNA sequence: TGCAGCGTTGCGTGGACAATGGGACAGGGGACTGAAAAACTGTTTTTT. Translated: CSVAWTMGQGTEKLFF.